The present T cell receptor beta chain was sequenced within a study of vaccination and CD4 T cells after COVID-19. The wider study: Control cultures were given a CEFX pool, an HIV-1 Nef pool, or no peptide.

This CDR3 contains 14 residues. Germline V gene data show CDR1 as SGHRS and CDR2 as YFSETQ. The trim removed 4 bases at V and 5 bases at J, leaving 7 bases unmatched. Stated treatment: approximately 10-day PBMC culture with coronavirus spike peptide pools or control peptides (ViraFEST assay). Regarding the study as a whole: Clonotypes reactive to SARS-CoV-2 had a median that went up from around 20 to 38, but not significantly. Convalescent patients had a median approximately 83% of reactive clones appearing only post-vaccination.

Cultured CD4+ T cell DNA underwent sequencing with the Oncomine TCR Beta short-read assay. Genomic DNA was taken out of cultured CD4+ T cells by extraction. TCRdb called the PCR reads again in MiXCR, with one record for every CDR3 protein. The sample holds roughly 15,000 distinct CDR3 sequences, around 75% seen once. Details on this clonotype: The antigen remains undetermined.

This chain links TRBV5-1 with TRBJ2-5; 8 bases are a match to TRBD2. This clonotype originated in a human donor who received a COVID-19 vaccine. This specimen was CD4+ T cells from blood, cultured in vitro, taken after SARS-CoV-2 vaccination. CDR3 sequence: CASSAGLAWETQYF. CDR3 coding DNA: TGCGCCAGCAGCGCCGGACTAGCATGGGAGACCCAGTACTTC.